Listed below are T cell receptor beta chains from one sample, sequenced in a study of cytomegalovirus exposure and HLA in healthy donors. Clones were read by immunoSEQ multiplex PCR, and TCRdb kept only the in-frame ones, dropping some. The sample shows 200,000 to 250,000 clones, around four fifths of them seen only once. Input material: PBMCs. These receptors were taken from a man aged 45-65 years in good health and CMV-seronegative. Each CDR3 is given with its conserved first and last residue. Each record gives: clone size, D gene, J gene, V gene, CDR3 protein, CDR3 DNA. D genes are given only for firm matches. A clone size is listed for some rows: how often the clone was seen (once, few, many), or a class if it is expanded.

few . TRBJ2-1 TRBV29-1 CSVENFSYNEQFF TGCAGCGTTGAAAACTTTTCGTACAATGAGCAGTTCTTC
. . TRBJ2-5 TRBV29-1 CSGGQSRLGTQYF TGCAGCGGCGGACAGTCACGCTTGGGGACCCAGTACTTC
. TRBD1 TRBJ2-7 TRBV5-1 CASSLRDSYSYEQYF TGCGCCAGCAGCTTGAGGGACAGTTATTCCTACGAGCAGTACTTC
. TRBD1 TRBJ2-1 TRBV2 CASLGQGALNNEQFF TGTGCCAGCTTGGGACAGGGGGCGCTTAACAATGAGCAGTTCTTC
once . TRBJ2-7 TRBV10-2 CASVGDSYEQYF TGCGCCAGCGTCGGGGATTCCTACGAGCAGTACTTC
once TRBD2 TRBJ2-3 TRBV5-1 CASSQTAGSGSTDTQYF TGCGCCAGCAGTCAGACCGCGGGTAGCGGGAGCACAGATACGCAGTATTTT
. . TRBJ2-7 TRBV2 CASRGAWGEQYF TGTGCCAGCAGGGGGGCATGGGGCGAGCAGTACTTC
. . TRBJ2-1 TRBV9 CASSDQREQFF TGTGCCAGCAGCGACCAGAGGGAGCAGTTCTTC
. . TRBJ2-6 TRBV11-2 CASSSGTWYSGANVLTF TGTGCCAGCAGTTCCGGGACATGGTACTCTGGGGCCAACGTCCTGACTTTC
. TRBD1 TRBJ1-2 TRBV19 CASSMGTGYGYTF TGTGCCAGTAGTATGGGGACAGGGTACGGCTACACCTTC
. . TRBJ2-7 TRBV19 CASREDSYTYEQYF TGTGCCAGTAGAGAGGACAGCTACACCTACGAGCAGTACTTC
. TRBD2 TRBJ2-7 TRBV28 CASSLAAGVNEQYF TGTGCCAGCAGTTTAGCAGCGGGAGTAAACGAGCAGTACTTC
. . TRBJ2-3 TRBV27 CASSLRTSTDTQYF TGTGCCAGCAGCCTCCGTACTAGCACAGATACGCAGTATTTT
. TRBD1 TRBJ2-1 TRBV7-3 CASSPGQRNEQFF TGTGCCAGCAGCCCGGGACAGAGGAATGAGCAGTTCTTC
. TRBD1 TRBJ2-4 TRBV5-6 CASTSGTEQNIQYF TGTGCCAGCACTTCCGGGACAGAGCAAAACATTCAGTACTTC
. . TRBJ1-4 TRBV27 CASSPRFFNEKLFF TGTGCCAGCAGTCCGCGGTTCTTTAATGAAAAACTGTTTTTT
. . TRBJ1-1 TRBV9 CASSGSRGEAFF TGTGCCAGCAGCGGGTCCAGGGGTGAAGCTTTCTTT
. . TRBJ1-1 TRBV6-1 CASGRGRWMNTEAFF TGTGCCAGCGGTCGAGGGAGGTGGATGAACACTGAAGCTTTCTTT
. . TRBJ2-2 TRBV14 CASSQVGNIAGELFF TGTGCCAGCAGCCAAGTCGGGAATATCGCCGGGGAGCTGTTTTTT
. . TRBJ2-3 TRBV7-9 CASSFGTRDTQYF TGTGCCAGCAGCTTCGGGACTCGCGATACGCAGTATTTT
. TRBD1 TRBJ1-5 TRBV30 CAWSRQGSQPQHF TGTGCCTGGAGTAGACAGGGAAGTCAGCCCCAGCATTTT
. TRBD2 TRBJ2-3 TRBV6-4 CASSYTSGSSSDTQYF TGTGCCAGCAGTTATACGAGCGGGAGTTCGTCAGATACGCAGTATTTT
few TRBD1 TRBJ1-1 TRBV30 CALTGGTEAFF TGTGCCTTGACAGGGGGGACTGAAGCTTTCTTT